Described below is a single T cell receptor (beta chain) sequence and its context. The antigen is not known. The sample is drawn from a study of cytomegalovirus exposure and HLA in healthy donors. The donors, nominally healthy at sampling, likely had unrecorded immune exposures. PCR primers comprised 60 Vbeta and 13 Jbeta primers. Profiling relied on immunoSEQ multiplex PCR, and the TCRdb table lists in-frame clones only, not all of them. The sample holds about 100,000 clones, roughly 80% seen once. Study-level points and caveats: One cluster of highly shared sequence variants probably arose as a sequencing artifact. Indistinguishability led to the exclusion of some V segments, TRBV6-2 and TRBV6-3 included.

Germline V gene data show CDR1 as SEHNR and CDR2 as FQNEAQ (reference sequence). Trimming cost V 2 bases and J 6 bases; bases outside gene matches: 2. The length of the CDR3 is 13 residues. The sequence was obtained from a female donor in good health and CMV-seropositive. Sequencing was carried out using PBMCs. The chain joins TRBV7-9 to TRBJ1-2, with 8 bases matching TRBD1. The CDR3: CASSLSGGHGYTF. The DNA for the CDR3 is TGTGCCAGCAGCTTATCAGGGGGCCATGGCTACACCTTC.